This TCR beta chain emerged from a study of blood T cell repertoires in COVID-19. Sequencing used immunoSEQ multiplex PCR; TCRdb keeps in-frame clones, though not all of them. Of 200,000 to 300,000 clones in the sample, approximately 85% were seen once. Germline CDR1 and CDR2: SGHNT and YENEEA. V was trimmed by 5 bases and J by 7 bases, leaving 11 bases between them. The CDR3 length is 12 residues. A single count supports this clone. Sequenced input: peripheral blood. V and J are TRBV11-3 and TRBJ1-1, with D possibly matching TRBD1 (5 bases). The clonotype was recovered from a woman in her fifties or sixties with active or convalescent COVID-19. The CDR3 nucleotides read TGTGCCAGCAGCCGAGAAAGGGGTGAAGCTTTCTTT. It specifies CASSRERGEAFF.